This TCR beta chain was captured by sequencing in a study of shared clonotypes between healthy human individuals. Whole-study results and caveats: Sharing across four donors was highest in naive CD4 (around 5%) and lowest in memory CD8 (0.4%). In contrast to clonotypes shared by all four donors, non-shared clonotypes had lower generation probabilities.

A single count supports this clone. Its antigen is still unknown. Measured with immunoSEQ multiplex PCR; TCRdb has only the in-frame clones, and not every one. The data contain about 2.1 million clones, roughly 93% of them singletons. CDR1 is SGHVS and CDR2 is FQNEAQ in the germline V gene. The CDR3 extends over 13 amino acids. V was shortened by 4 bases and J by 3 bases, with 10 bases between the two germline ends. Naive CD8 isolation took CD45RO-negative cells positively selected for CCR7 and excluded terminally differentiated effector memory CD45RA+ cells. The source of this sequence is a man between 18 and 35 years old in good health. Some clones in this sample may be carry-over from other donors' samples. This rearrangement joins TRBV7-8 to TRBJ2-7, with D hard to call. Sequenced: naive CD8+ T cells from PBMCs. The CDR3 spells CASSSTVFYEQYF. The CDR3 nucleotides read TGTGCCAGCAGCTCAACAGTTTTCTACGAGCAGTACTTC. Complete variable domain (other parts from reference TRBV7-8 and TRBJ2-7): GAGVSQSPRYKVAKRGQDVALRCDPISGHVSLFWYQQALGQGPEFLTYFQNEAQLDKSGLPSDRFFAERPEGSVSTLKIQRTQQEDSAVYLCASSSTVFYEQYFGPGTRLTVT.